Many counts were recorded for the clone carrying this TCR beta chain. Its antigen is undetermined. Separate cDNA molecules received unique molecular identifiers, which the library attached to them. Methods used by the authors: Ranging from about 20,000 to 750,000, TCR counts per sample had a median value of approximately 97,000. TCRdb recomputed calls from the 5' RACE reads with MiXCR, one row per CDR3 protein. These V and J calls are TCRdb output, not the study's own analysis. Seen here are 120,000 to 150,000 distinct CDR3 sequences, about 4.3% observed once, and the top ten hold over 1.2%. CDR3 length: 18 amino acids. Per germline, CDR1 SGHTA and CDR2 FQGTGA. The trim removed 5 bases at V and 5 bases at J, leaving 17 bases unmatched. From whole blood left unfractionated, total RNA was extracted. The data belong to a study of human T cells and chemical hapten exposure. Background on the study: The study traced per-sample TCR yield variation mainly to small differences in pooled library volumes.

The study, taken as a whole, reports: TCRs exceeding 1 in 1000 frequency stayed unchanged with DPC sensitization.

The chain is built from TRBV7-3 and TRBJ1-1, with 10 bases identical to TRBD1. The receptor was isolated from a female donor in good health. The CDR3 DNA follows: TGTGCCAGCAGCCGGATACGGGACAGGGGAATCGGGCGAACTGAAGCTTTCTTT. Translating gives CASSRIRDRGIGRTEAFF.